Below, one TCR beta chain is given with its context. Its matching antigen is unknown. Sequencing of TCR beta was performed on blood CD8+ T cells and on blood CD4+ T cells. While CD8+ and CD4+ T cells were isolated negatively, TEMRA cells were enriched by FACS. This entry belongs to a study of CD8 T cells in Susac syndrome. V lost 4 bases and J lost 0, with 9 bases in between. The CDR3 length is 14 residues. General observations from the study: The study acknowledged a relatively small number of individuals in its TCR sequencing and HLA analysis.

Random hexamers were used to reverse transcribe the RNA input (roughly 0.5 to 1 ug). Multiplex immunoSEQ PCR targeted 54 Vbeta and 13 Jbeta TCR beta segments. TCRdb independently ran MiXCR on the immunoSEQ multiplex PCR reads; one entry per CDR3 protein. This table holds 150,000 to 200,000 distinct CDR3 sequences, roughly 95% found once. The TCR originated in a human donor with multiple sclerosis. Sequencing was carried out using CD4+ T cells from PBMCs. The rearrangement uses TRBV12-3 or TRBV12-4 and TRBJ1-1; possibly TRBD1 for D (5 bases). DNA for the CDR3: TGTGCCAGCAGTTACGACAGAATGAACACTGAAGCTTTCTTT. Amino acid sequence: CASSYDRMNTEAFF.